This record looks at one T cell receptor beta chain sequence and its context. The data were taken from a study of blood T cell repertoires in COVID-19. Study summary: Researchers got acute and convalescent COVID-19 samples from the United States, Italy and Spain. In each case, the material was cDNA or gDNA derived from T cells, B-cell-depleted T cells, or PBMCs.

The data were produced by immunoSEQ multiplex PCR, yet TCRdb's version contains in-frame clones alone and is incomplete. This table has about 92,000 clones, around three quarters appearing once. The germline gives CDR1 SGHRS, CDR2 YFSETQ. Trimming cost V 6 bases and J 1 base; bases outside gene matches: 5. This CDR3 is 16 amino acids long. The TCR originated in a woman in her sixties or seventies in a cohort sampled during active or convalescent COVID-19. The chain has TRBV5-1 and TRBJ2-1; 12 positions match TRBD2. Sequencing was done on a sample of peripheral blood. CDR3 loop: CASMLAGGRSYNEQFF. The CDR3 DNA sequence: TGCGCCAGCATGCTAGCGGGGGGGAGGTCCTACAATGAGCAGTTCTTC.